Sequencing of this T cell receptor (beta chain) was carried out in a study of blood T cell repertoires in COVID-19. TCRdb keeps only in-frame clones here, not all; method: immunoSEQ multiplex PCR. The sample shows roughly 86,000 clones, roughly 86% of them seen only once. Germline CDR1 reads LNHDA; CDR2 reads SQIVND (reference sequence). Trimming stripped 7 bases from V and 2 bases from J, with 11 bases between. This CDR3 has 13 residues. This chain connects TRBV19 to TRBJ1-2, with D possibly TRBD1 on 6 matching bases. This TCR was sampled from a man aged 35 to 55 with acute or convalescent COVID-19. Sequenced input: peripheral blood. CDR3: CASTPGANYGYTF. As DNA, the CDR3 is TGTGCCAGTACCCCAGGGGCGAACTATGGCTACACCTTC.